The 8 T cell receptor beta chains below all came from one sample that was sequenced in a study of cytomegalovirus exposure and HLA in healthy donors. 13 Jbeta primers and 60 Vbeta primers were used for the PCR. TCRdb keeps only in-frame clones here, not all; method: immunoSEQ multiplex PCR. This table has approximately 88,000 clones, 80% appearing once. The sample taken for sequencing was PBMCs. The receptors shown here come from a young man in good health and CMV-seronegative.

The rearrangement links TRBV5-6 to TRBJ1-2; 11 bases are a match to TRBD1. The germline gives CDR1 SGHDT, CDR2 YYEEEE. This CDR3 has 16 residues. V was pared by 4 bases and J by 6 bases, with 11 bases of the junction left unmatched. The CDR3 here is CASSHGQGASKDGYTF. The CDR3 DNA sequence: TGTGCCAGCAGCCACGGACAGGGGGCGAGTAAAGATGGCTACACCTTC.

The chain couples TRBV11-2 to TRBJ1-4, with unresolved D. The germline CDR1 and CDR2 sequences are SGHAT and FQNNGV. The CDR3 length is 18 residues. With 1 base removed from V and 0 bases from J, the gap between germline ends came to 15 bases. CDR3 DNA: TGTGCCAGCAGCTTAGGAGTAGTGGGCAGAACAACTAATGAAAAACTGTTTTTT. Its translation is CASSLGVVGRTTNEKLFF.

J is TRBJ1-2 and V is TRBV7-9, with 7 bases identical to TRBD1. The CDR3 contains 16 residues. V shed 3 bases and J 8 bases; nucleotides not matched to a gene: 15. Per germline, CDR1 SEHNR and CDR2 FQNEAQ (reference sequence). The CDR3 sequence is CASSLITTGAQEGYTF. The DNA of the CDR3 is TGTGCCAGCAGCTTGATTACCACAGGGGCGCAAGAGGGCTACACCTTC.

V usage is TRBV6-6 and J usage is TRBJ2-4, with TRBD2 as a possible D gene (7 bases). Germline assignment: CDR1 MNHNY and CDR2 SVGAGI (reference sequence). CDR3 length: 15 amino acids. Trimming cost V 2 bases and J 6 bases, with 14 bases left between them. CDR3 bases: TGTGCCAGCAGTTACGAGGGGGGGGTGGGAAACATTCAGTACTTC. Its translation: CASSYEGGVGNIQYF.

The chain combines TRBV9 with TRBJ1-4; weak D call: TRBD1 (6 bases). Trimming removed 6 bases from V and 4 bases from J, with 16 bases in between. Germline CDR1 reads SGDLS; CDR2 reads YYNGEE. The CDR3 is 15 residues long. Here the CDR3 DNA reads TGTGCCAGCACCACATTCGGACAGAGTAATGAAAAACTGTTTTTT. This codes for CASTTFGQSNEKLFF.

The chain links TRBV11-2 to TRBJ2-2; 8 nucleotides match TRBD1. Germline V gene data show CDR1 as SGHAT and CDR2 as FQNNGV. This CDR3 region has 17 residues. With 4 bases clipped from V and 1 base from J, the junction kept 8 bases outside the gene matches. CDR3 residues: CASSSDPGTGNTGELFF. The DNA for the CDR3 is TGTGCCAGCAGCTCTGATCCCGGGACAGGGAACACCGGGGAGCTGTTTTTT.

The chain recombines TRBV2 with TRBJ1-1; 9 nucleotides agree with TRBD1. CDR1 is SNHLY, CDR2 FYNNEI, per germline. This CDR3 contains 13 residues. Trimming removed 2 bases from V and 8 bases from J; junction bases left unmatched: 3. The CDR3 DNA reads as TGTGCCAGCAGTGAATCGGGACAGGGCGAAGCTTTCTTT. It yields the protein CASSESGQGEAFF. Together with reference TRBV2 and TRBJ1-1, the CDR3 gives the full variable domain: EPEVTQTPSHQVTQMGQEVILRCVPISNHLYFYWYRQILGQKVEFLVSFYNNEISEKSEIFDDQFSVERPDGSNFTLKIRSTKLEDSAMYFCASSESGQGEAFFGQGTRLTVV.

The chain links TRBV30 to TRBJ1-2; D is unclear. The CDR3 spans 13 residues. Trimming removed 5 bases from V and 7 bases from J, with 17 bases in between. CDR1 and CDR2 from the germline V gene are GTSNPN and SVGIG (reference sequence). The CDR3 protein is CAWSSGSSLGYTF. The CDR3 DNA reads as TGTGCCTGGTCGTCGGGGTCCTCCCTTGGCTACACCTTC. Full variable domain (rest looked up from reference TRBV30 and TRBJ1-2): SQTIHQWPATLVQPVGSPLSLECTVEGTSNPNLYWYRQAAGRGLQLLFYSVGIGQISSEVPQNLSASRPQDRQFILSSKKLLLSDSGFYLCAWSSGSSLGYTFGSGTRLTVV.